The rows below give T cell receptor beta chains drawn from one sample of a study of cytomegalovirus exposure and HLA in healthy donors. Profiling relied on immunoSEQ multiplex PCR, and the TCRdb table lists in-frame clones only, not all of them. The data contain about 160,000 clones, 77% of them singletons. The source material was PBMCs. Receptors were obtained from a woman in her thirties in good health and CMV-seronegative. Each CDR3 is given with its conserved first and last residue. Fields, in order: V gene, clone size, D gene, J gene, CDR3 protein, CDR3 DNA. The D gene is left open where the match is weak. A clone size is listed for some rows: how often the clone was seen (once, few, many), or a class if it is expanded.

TRBV19,.,.,TRBJ2-7,CASRPTGQTYEQYF,TGTGCCAGTAGGCCCACCGGACAGACCTACGAGCAGTACTTC
TRBV9,.,TRBD2,TRBJ2-3,CASSIDGGTSGSYTDTQYF,TGTGCCAGCAGCATCGACGGTGGGACTAGCGGGAGTTACACAGATACGCAGTATTTT
TRBV19,once,.,TRBJ2-5,CASSGRETQYF,TGTGCCAGTAGTGGTCGGGAGACCCAGTACTTC
TRBV7-8,.,.,TRBJ1-2,CASSSYRVYGYTF,TGTGCCAGCAGCTCCTACAGGGTCTATGGCTACACCTTC
TRBV6-5,.,TRBD1,TRBJ2-7,CASSKDRGRLYEQYF,TGTGCCAGCAGCAAGGACAGGGGGCGCCTCTACGAGCAGTACTTC
TRBV2,.,TRBD2,TRBJ2-3,CASSKWRGARTDTQYF,TGTGCCAGCAGTAAATGGCGGGGGGCGCGAACAGATACGCAGTATTTT
TRBV30,.,.,TRBJ1-2,CAWSPVGGSGYTF,TGTGCCTGGAGTCCAGTTGGGGGGTCCGGCTACACCTTC
TRBV19,few,.,TRBJ1-1,CASSIGAGRGTEAFF,TGTGCCAGTAGTATAGGGGCAGGGAGGGGGACTGAAGCTTTCTTT
TRBV19,.,.,TRBJ1-6,CASSIGVLRRDSPLHF,TGTGCCAGTAGTATAGGCGTTCTACGGAGAGATTCACCCCTCCACTTT
TRBV7-9,.,TRBD1,TRBJ1-2,CASSLLAGTGDGYTF,TGTGCCAGCAGCTTACTAGCCGGGACAGGGGACGGCTACACCTTC
TRBV29-1,.,.,TRBJ1-1,CSVRLHRDNTEAFF,TGCAGCGTCCGACTCCACAGGGACAACACTGAAGCTTTCTTT